These 5 T cell receptor beta chains were sequenced from one sample in a study of blood T cell repertoires in COVID-19 (dated by TCRdb to 2018 to 2020). Library prep was done by the immunoSEQ multiplex PCR assay. TCRdb took this table from immuneACCESS and kept in-frame rearrangements with V and J called. Such tables lack part of the clones; where checked against another copy, unresolved V genes explain under half of the gap, and the rest is unexplained. The sample profile shows roughly 70,000 clones; approximately 73% of them were found once. 15% of the sample goes to the ten largest clones. The sequencing input was peripheral blood. These receptors all stem from a man aged 60-69 years with COVID-19, enrolled during active disease.

The chain links TRBV2 to TRBJ2-1, with a weak D call TRBD1 (5 bases). V lost 7 bases and J 0 bases, leaving 13 bases between the germline ends. Germline values: CDR1 SNHLY, CDR2 FYNNEI. The CDR3 contains 15 residues. Here the CDR3 DNA reads TGTGCCAGCAAAGACAGCCCCGGCTCCTACAATGAGCAGTTCTTC. Translation gives CASKDSPGSYNEQFF.

The chain joins TRBV24-1 to TRBJ1-2; 7 bases agree with TRBD1. This CDR3 has 15 residues. V gave up 4 bases and J gave up 3 bases; unmatched junction bases: 7. The V gene's germline CDR1 is KGHDR and CDR2 SFDVKD. CDR3 sequence reads: CATSDPRDSHYGYTF. Here the CDR3 DNA reads TGTGCCACCAGTGACCCAAGGGACAGCCACTATGGCTACACCTTC.

The chain couples TRBV5-1 to TRBJ1-1; tentative D call: TRBD1 (6 bases). The V gene lost 5 bases and the J gene lost 0 bases, with 11 bases spanning the gap. The V gene's germline CDR1 is SGHRS and CDR2 YFSETQ. There are 14 residues in the CDR3. CDR3 sequence reads: CASSSNRVNTEAFF. CDR3 bases: TGCGCCAGCAGTAGTAACAGGGTGAACACTGAAGCTTTCTTT.

V gene TRBV18 combines with J gene TRBJ2-2; D gene unclear. Germline loops: CDR1 KGHSH, CDR2 LQKENI. The CDR3 extends over 15 amino acids. Trimming removed 5 bases from V and 4 bases from J, with 14 bases in between. The CDR3 nucleotides read TGTGCCAGCTCAATTCGGTGGTCGGGCACCGGGGAGCTGTTTTTT. Residues: CASSIRWSGTGELFF.

The chain carries TRBV9 and TRBJ1-4; D uncertain. V lost 2 bases and J 2 bases, leaving 13 bases between the germline ends. The CDR3 consists of 16 residues. Germline CDR1 SGDLS, CDR2 YYNGEE. The CDR3 loop is CASSVEGIGTNEKLFF. CDR3 coding DNA: TGTGCCAGCAGCGTGGAGGGAATTGGTACTAATGAAAAACTGTTTTTT.